This passage covers 7 T cell receptor beta chains from one sample sequenced in a study of blood T cells in healthy people across ages (dated by TCRdb to about 2015). The library relied on 5' RACE. Reads for this sample came from an Illumina HiSeq 2500. The second PCR ran for roughly 7 to 12 cycles and used a J-beta primer mix along with a sample-barcoded 5' primer. TCRdb reanalyzed the raw reads on its own, using fastp at Q25 for trimming and MiXCR for clone calling, and kept in-frame beta chains. Rows with one shared CDR3 protein collapse into an entry with the most common genes and DNA. The table for this sample lists about 640,000 distinct CDR3 sequences; 58% of them were counted only once. More than 35% of the sample comes from the top ten. Sequencing was done on a sample of blood. These receptors were collected from a man in his fifties or sixties in good health.

This chain links TRBV21-1 with TRBJ2-3; whether TRBD2, the table's D call, matches the DNA was not checked. TRBV21-1 is noted as a pseudogene. CDR3 length: 18 amino acids. CDR3 loop: CVSSKERSSGGGTDTQYF. CDR3 nucleotides: TGTGTCAGCAGCAAAGAGAGGTCCAGCGGGGGGGGCACAGATACGCAGTATTTT.

This clonotype was observed a handful of times. J is TRBJ2-1 and V is TRBV27; D is unclear. The V end was cut by 8 bases, the J end by 4 bases, with 15 bases between. The CDR3 loop spans 14 amino acids. Germline V gene lookup returns CDR1 MNHEY and CDR2 SMNVEV (reference sequence). CDR3 protein: CASWNSGLYNEQFF. CDR3 bases: TGTGCCAGCTGGAACTCGGGTCTGTACAATGAGCAGTTCTTC.

The chain is built from TRBV7-8 and TRBJ2-7, with TRBD2 matching over 7 bases. V lost 3 bases and J lost 2; bases outside the gene matches: 4. The CDR3 is made up of 14 amino acids. Germline V gene lookup returns CDR1 SGHVS and CDR2 FQNEAQ. Here the CDR3 DNA reads TGTGCCAGCAGCTTCAGCGGGGCGCCCTACGAGCAGTACTTC. Encoded protein: CASSFSGAPYEQYF.

The chain uses TRBV5-1 and TRBJ1-2, with D possibly matching TRBD1 (5 bases). CDR1 and CDR2 (germline): SGHRS, YFSETQ. This CDR3 contains 15 residues. The V and J ends lost 2 bases and 7 bases respectively, with 18 bases between them. The CDR3 is CASSFGLTGGPGYTF. As DNA, the CDR3 is TGCGCCAGCAGCTTTGGCTTGACGGGGGGTCCTGGCTACACCTTC.

The V gene is TRBV20-1, the J gene TRBJ2-7; 8 bases fit TRBD2. The J call may be faulty, since TRBJ2-5 better matches the DNA end. The V gene's germline CDR1 is DFQATT and CDR2 SNEGSKA (reference sequence). CDR3 length: 13 residues. CDR3 DNA sequence: TGCAGTGCCCCGCGGGGGGCATGGGAGACCCAGTACTTC. Protein: CSAPRGAWETQYF.

A few counts support this clonotype. V gene TRBV27 combines with J gene TRBJ2-7; 11 bases agree with TRBD2. V shed 3 bases, J shed 5 bases, and the junction held 6 bases outside the gene matches. The CDR3 consists of 15 residues. Germline V gene data show CDR1 as MNHEY and CDR2 as SMNVEV (reference sequence). DNA of the CDR3: TGTGCCAGCAGTTTTAGCGGGGGGGCGAATAACGAGCAGTACTTC. This codes for CASSFSGGANNEQYF.

V gene TRBV9 combines with J gene TRBJ1-2; no reliable D call. The CDR3 is 11 residues long. Deletions cut 3 bases from V and 5 bases from J, with 5 bases between. The germline CDR1 and CDR2 sequences are SGDLS and YYNGEE. CDR3 coding DNA: TGTGCCAGCAGCGGAACTTATGGCTACACCTTC. Its translation is CASSGTYGYTF.